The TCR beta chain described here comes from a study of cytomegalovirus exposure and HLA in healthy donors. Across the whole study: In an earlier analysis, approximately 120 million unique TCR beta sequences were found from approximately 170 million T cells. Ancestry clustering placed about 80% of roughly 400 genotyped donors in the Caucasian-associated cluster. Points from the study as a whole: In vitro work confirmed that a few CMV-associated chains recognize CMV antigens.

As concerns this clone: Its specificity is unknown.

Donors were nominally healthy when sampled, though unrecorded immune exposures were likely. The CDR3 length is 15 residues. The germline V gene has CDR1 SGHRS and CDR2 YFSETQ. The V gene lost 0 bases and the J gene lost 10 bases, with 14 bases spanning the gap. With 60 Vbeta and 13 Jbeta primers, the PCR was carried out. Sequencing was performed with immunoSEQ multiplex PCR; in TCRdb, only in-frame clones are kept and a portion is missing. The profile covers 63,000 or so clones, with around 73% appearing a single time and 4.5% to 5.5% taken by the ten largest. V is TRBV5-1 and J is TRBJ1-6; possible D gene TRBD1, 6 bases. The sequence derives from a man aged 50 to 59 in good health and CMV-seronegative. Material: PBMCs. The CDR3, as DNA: TGCGCCAGCAGCTTGGACAGGGCGAAACAATCACCCCTCCACTTT. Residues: CASSLDRAKQSPLHF.